This TCR beta chain was observed in a study of CD8 T cells in Susac syndrome. Findings and caveats of the study: It was acknowledged by the study that relatively few individuals were included in its TCR sequencing and HLA analysis.

The CDR3 extends over 14 amino acids. Deletions cut 5 bases from V and 10 bases from J, with 21 bases between. CDR1 is DFQATT and CDR2 is SNEGSKA in the germline V gene (reference sequence). With random hexamers, 0.5 to 1 ug RNA was reverse transcribed. An immunoSEQ multiplex PCR amplified TCR beta CDR3 over 54 Vbeta and 13 Jbeta. TCRdb recomputed calls from the immunoSEQ multiplex PCR reads with MiXCR, one row per CDR3 protein. The profile covers about 200,000 distinct CDR3 sequences, with 90% to 95% appearing a single time and approximately 0.1% taken by the ten largest. CD8+ and CD4+ T cells circulating in blood were sequenced for TCR beta. Healthy donors were controls matched for age and sex. To note about this clonotype: Antigen unknown.

The sequenced sample was CD4+ T cells from PBMCs. The clonotype was recovered from a human donor in good health. The V gene is TRBV20-1, the J gene TRBJ2-1; D gene unclear. The CDR3 DNA is TGCAGTGCTCCCTTCGCATCGTCTCTGCGGGAGCAGTTCTTC. It translates to CSAPFASSLREQFF.